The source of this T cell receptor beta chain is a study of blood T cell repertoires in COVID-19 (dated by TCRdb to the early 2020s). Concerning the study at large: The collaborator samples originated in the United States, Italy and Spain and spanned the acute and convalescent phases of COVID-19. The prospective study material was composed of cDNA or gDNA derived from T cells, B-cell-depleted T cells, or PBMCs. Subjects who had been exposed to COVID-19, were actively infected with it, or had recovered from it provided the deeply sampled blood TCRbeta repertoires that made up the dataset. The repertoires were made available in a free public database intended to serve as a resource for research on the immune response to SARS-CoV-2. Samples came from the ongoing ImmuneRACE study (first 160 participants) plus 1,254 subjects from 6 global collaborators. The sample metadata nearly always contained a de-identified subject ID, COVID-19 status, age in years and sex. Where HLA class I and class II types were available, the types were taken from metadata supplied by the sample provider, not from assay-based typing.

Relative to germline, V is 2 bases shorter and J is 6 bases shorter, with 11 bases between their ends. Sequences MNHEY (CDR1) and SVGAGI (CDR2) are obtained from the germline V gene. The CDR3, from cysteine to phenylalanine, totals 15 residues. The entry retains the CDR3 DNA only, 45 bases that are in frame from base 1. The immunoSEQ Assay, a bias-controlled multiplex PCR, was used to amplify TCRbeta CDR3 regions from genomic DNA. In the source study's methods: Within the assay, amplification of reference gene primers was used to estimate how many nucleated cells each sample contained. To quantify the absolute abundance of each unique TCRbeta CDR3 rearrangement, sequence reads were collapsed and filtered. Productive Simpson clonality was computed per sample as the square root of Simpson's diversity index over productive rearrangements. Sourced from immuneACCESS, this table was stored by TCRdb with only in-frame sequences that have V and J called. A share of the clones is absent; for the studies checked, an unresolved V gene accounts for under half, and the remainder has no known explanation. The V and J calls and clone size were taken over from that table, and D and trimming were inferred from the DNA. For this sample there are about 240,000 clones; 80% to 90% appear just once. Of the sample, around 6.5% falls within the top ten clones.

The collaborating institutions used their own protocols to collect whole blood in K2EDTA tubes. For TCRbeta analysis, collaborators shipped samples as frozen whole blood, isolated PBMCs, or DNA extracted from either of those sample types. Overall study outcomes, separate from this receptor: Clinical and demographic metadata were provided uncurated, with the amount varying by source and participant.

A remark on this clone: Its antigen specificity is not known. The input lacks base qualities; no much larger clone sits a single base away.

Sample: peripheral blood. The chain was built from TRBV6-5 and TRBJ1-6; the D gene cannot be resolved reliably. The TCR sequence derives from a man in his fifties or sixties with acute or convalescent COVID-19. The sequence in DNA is TGTGCCAGCAGTTACCGGAGGTTGAGTAATTCACCCCTCCACTTT. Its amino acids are CASSYRRLSNSPLHF.